Reported below is one T cell receptor (beta chain). The data derive from a study of T cells in Graves' hyperthyroidism and ophthalmopathy. The CDR3 regions of TCR beta were amplified from RNA transcripts. The HTBI set primed first-round TCR CDR3 RT-PCR. MiXCR, applied by TCRdb to the multiplex PCR reads, yields one record per CDR3 protein. Seen here are roughly 100,000 distinct CDR3 sequences, over 50% observed once, and the top ten hold roughly 27%. V shed 6 bases, J shed 5 bases, and the junction held 13 bases outside the gene matches. Germline loops: CDR1 MGHRA, CDR2 YSYEKL. The CDR3 has 16 amino acids.

Sequencing was performed on blood. The V and J genes are TRBV4-1 and TRBJ1-2, with TRBD1 matching 9 bases. The receptor comes from a woman aged 40 to 50 with Graves' hyperthyroidism. In DNA, the CDR3 is TGCGCCAGCAGAAACGGACAGGGGCGTAGAATGTATGGCTACACCTTC. This codes for CASRNGQGRRMYGYTF.